This T cell receptor beta chain emerged from a study of blood T cell repertoires in COVID-19. Study details: Samples representing acute and convalescent COVID-19 were sourced from the United States, Italy and Spain.

The CDR3 is 16 residues long. Under the authors' procedure: Reference gene primer amplification yielded estimated nucleated cell counts. The protocol was immunoSEQ multiplex PCR, while the TCRdb copy is restricted to in-frame clones and leaves out a portion. Clonal size and the V and J genes are those of that table, whereas D and trimming came from the DNA. The sample gives 130,000 to 150,000 clones, under 80% of which show up once; around 13% is in the top ten. The chain couples TRBV1 to TRBJ2-7; the table assigns TRBD2, which was not confirmed against the DNA. TRBV1 is classified as a pseudogene. Sequenced input: peripheral blood. The TCR originated in a man of 80 years or more with acute or convalescent COVID-19. As DNA, the CDR3 is TGCACCCCGCCCGAGCGGGGGAACCAGAGCTCCTACGAGCAGTACTTC. This translates into CTPPERGNQSSYEQYF.